This TCR beta chain originates from a study of spatial heterogeneity in lung cancer. Across the study: Around 70 TRACERx patients with early, untreated non-small cell lung cancer donated samples.

The time point was: blood at routine non-recurrence follow-up after resection. Germline assignment: CDR1 KGHSH and CDR2 LQKENI. The germline V and J ends were trimmed by 1 base and 3 bases, with 3 bases remaining between them. The CDR3 is made up of 13 amino acids. A unique molecular identifier was carried by every single TCR cDNA molecule. TCRdb re-derived calls from the 5' RACE reads in MiXCR, one entry per CDR3 protein. The sample lists around 32,000 distinct CDR3 sequences, more than 9% seen once, with 28% in the top ten. V usage is TRBV18 and J usage is TRBJ2-2; no clear D gene. This TCR derives from a female donor with early-stage non-small cell lung cancer. The sequencing used PBMCs, collected at follow-up. Here the CDR3 reads CASSPLYTGELFF. CDR3 sequence (DNA): TGTGCCAGCTCACCACTATACACCGGGGAGCTGTTTTTT.